The 24 T cell receptor beta chains below were found in one sample sequenced in a study of shared clonotypes between healthy human individuals. Using immunoSEQ multiplex PCR, the repertoire was profiled, and TCRdb retains in-frame clones only, with some absent. The table has millions of clones, more than 80% seen once. The specimen was naive CD4+ T cells from PBMCs. Documented subset: CD45RA+ positively selected. These receptors were taken from a man between 18 and 29 years old in good health. Some clones in this sample may be carry-over from other donors' samples.

The chain combines TRBV18 with TRBJ2-5; TRBD1 aligns across 7 bases. Trimming at V came to 3 bases and at J to 5 bases, leaving 6 bases not matched to a gene. Germline assignment: CDR1 KGHSH and CDR2 LQKENI. This CDR3 has 14 residues. CDR3 bases: TGTGCCAGCTCACCTGACAGGGTGAGGGAGACCCAGTACTTC. Its translation: CASSPDRVRETQYF.

V usage is TRBV14 and J usage is TRBJ2-7; D gene ambiguous. Per the germline V gene, CDR1 is SGHDN and CDR2 is FVKESK. V lost 4 bases, J lost 2 bases, and 12 bases lay in between. CDR3 length: 14 amino acids. This chain's CDR3 is CASSPYLTAYEQYF. For the CDR3, the DNA is TGTGCCAGCAGCCCCTATCTGACCGCCTACGAGCAGTACTTC.

The chain is built from TRBV4-2 and TRBJ1-5; 7 nucleotides agree with TRBD1. The CDR3 totals 16 residues. CDR1 and CDR2 (germline): LGHNA, YNFKEQ. With 0 bases clipped from V and 4 bases from J, the junction kept 6 bases outside the gene matches. CDR3: CASSQESRGGNQPQHF. The CDR3 region has the DNA TGTGCCAGCAGCCAAGAATCCAGGGGGGGTAATCAGCCCCAGCATTTT.

The table lists this clone with a count of one. This rearrangement joins TRBV11-2 to TRBJ2-5; D is unresolved. This CDR3 has 16 amino acids. The V gene lost 8 bases and the J gene lost 1 base, with 20 bases spanning the gap. Germline assignment: CDR1 SGHAT and CDR2 FQNNGV. CDR3 sequence: CASGLGGSLGQETQYF. CDR3 DNA: TGTGCCAGCGGGCTGGGTGGTTCGTTGGGCCAAGAGACCCAGTACTTC.

The V gene is TRBV28, the J gene TRBJ2-2, with D hard to call. The V gene's germline CDR1 is MDHEN and CDR2 SYDVKM. The CDR3 contains 14 residues. The germline V and J ends were trimmed by 6 bases and 3 bases, with 11 bases remaining between them. The CDR3 DNA follows: TGTGCCAGCAGCACCGGGCCACACACCGGGGAGCTGTTTTTT. It translates to CASSTGPHTGELFF.

The rearrangement uses TRBV9 and TRBJ2-3; possible D gene TRBD2, 6 bases. Germline CDR1 SGDLS, CDR2 YYNGEE. The CDR3 consists of 16 residues. V shed 3 bases and J shed 4 bases, with 18 bases lying between them. For the CDR3, the DNA is TGTGCCAGCAGCGCACTAGCTTTCAGGATGTCAGATACGCAGTATTTT. It specifies CASSALAFRMSDTQYF.

This clone appeared once. V and J are TRBV28 and TRBJ1-1; D is undetermined. The CDR3 extends over 11 amino acids. The germline V and J ends were trimmed by 6 bases and 5 bases, with 7 bases remaining between them. Per germline, CDR1 MDHEN and CDR2 SYDVKM. The CDR3 DNA is TGTGCCAGCAGAATGGGGACTGAAGCTTTCTTT. It translates to CASRMGTEAFF.

The chain is built from TRBV29-1 and TRBJ1-3; TRBD1 agrees at 9 bases. Germline lookup yields CDR1 SQVTM and CDR2 ANQGSEA. Unmatched junction bases numbered 12, after V lost 6 bases and J lost 3 bases. The length of the CDR3 is 16 residues. The CDR3 sequence: CSVSTGTGRGGNTIYF. The CDR3 nucleotides read TGCAGCGTCTCTACCGGGACAGGGAGGGGTGGAAACACCATATATTTT.

The chain joins TRBV2 to TRBJ1-5; 7 nucleotides line up with TRBD1. The V segment lost 8 bases and the J segment 7 bases; nucleotides outside the gene matches: 8. CDR1 is SNHLY, CDR2 FYNNEI, per germline. This CDR3 is built from 13 residues. CDR3 region: CASGGQRGQPQHF. CDR3 nucleotides: TGTGCCAGCGGGGGACAGAGGGGACAGCCCCAGCATTTT.

This rearrangement joins TRBV7-9 to TRBJ1-2; D unresolved. This CDR3 comprises 15 residues. V gave up 2 bases and J gave up 2 bases, with 12 bases separating them. Per the germline V gene, CDR1 is SEHNR and CDR2 is FQNEAQ (reference sequence). The CDR3 here is CASSLFPDRNYGYTF. CDR3 nucleotides: TGTGCCAGCAGCTTATTCCCGGACCGAAACTATGGCTACACCTTC.

The chain links TRBV18 to TRBJ1-2, with D perhaps matching TRBD1 (5 bases). V lost 0 bases to trimming and J lost 4 bases, with 15 bases between them. The germline V gene encodes CDR1 KGHSH and CDR2 LQKENI. The CDR3 has 16 residues. CDR3 sequence: CASSPPEGPKVYGYTF. CDR3 DNA: TGTGCCAGCTCACCACCGGAGGGGCCCAAGGTCTATGGCTACACCTTC.

This clone occurred once. V usage is TRBV29-1 and J usage is TRBJ2-1; tentative D call: TRBD2 (5 bases). Trimming stripped 5 bases from V and 6 bases from J, with 17 bases between. The CDR3 is made up of 14 amino acids. Germline V gene sequence: CDR1 SQVTM, CDR2 ANQGSEA. This chain's CDR3 is CSVQRPLALNEQFF. CDR3 sequence (DNA): TGCAGCGTTCAGCGACCTCTAGCACTCAATGAGCAGTTCTTC.

The chain joins TRBV7-9 to TRBJ2-3; 9 bases agree with TRBD2. This CDR3 spans 15 amino acids. V was pared by 5 bases and J by 1 base, with 4 bases of the junction left unmatched. Germline CDR1 is SEHNR and CDR2 is FQNEAQ (reference sequence). DNA for the CDR3: TGTGCCAGCAGCGCCAGGACTAGCGGCACAGATACGCAGTATTTT. This translates into CASSARTSGTDTQYF.

This rearrangement joins TRBV25-1 to TRBJ1-1, with D uncertain. Germline CDR1 is MGHDK and CDR2 is SYGVNS. V lost 6 bases, J lost 0 bases, and 14 bases lay in between. The CDR3 loop spans 15 amino acids. The chain's CDR3 is CASSPIGGLNTEAFF. Here the CDR3 DNA reads TGTGCCAGCAGCCCCATTGGAGGGTTGAACACTGAAGCTTTCTTT.

The V and J genes are TRBV28 and TRBJ2-2, with D tentatively TRBD2 (6 bases). The CDR3 is 15 residues long. Germline CDR1 MDHEN, CDR2 SYDVKM. V lost 7 bases and J 6 bases, leaving 18 bases between the germline ends. CDR3 DNA: TGTGCCAGCACCCCCGCGGGACTCCCGGCCGGGGAGCTGTTTTTT. Translating gives CASTPAGLPAGELFF.

The chain combines TRBV4-1 with TRBJ2-7; 7 bases fit TRBD2. The V segment lost 3 bases and the J segment 1 base; nucleotides outside the gene matches: 6. The CDR3 spans 15 residues. Germline values: CDR1 MGHRA, CDR2 YSYEKL. CDR3 coding DNA: TGCGCCAGCAGCCAGGGACTACTTACGTCCTACGAGCAGTACTTC. This sequence encodes CASSQGLLTSYEQYF.

J is TRBJ1-2 and V is TRBV7-2; D unclear. Germline CDR1 and CDR2: SGHTA and FQGNSA. Trimming took 2 bases from V and 1 from J, leaving 8 bases between them. The CDR3 contains 14 residues. The CDR3 protein is CASSLRSDNYGYTF. Written as DNA, the CDR3 is TGTGCCAGCAGCTTACGATCGGATAACTATGGCTACACCTTC.

The chain combines TRBV27 with TRBJ2-7, with D tentatively TRBD1 (7 bases). This CDR3 contains 14 residues. In germline, CDR1 is MNHEY, CDR2 SMNVEV (reference sequence). Trimming removed 5 bases from V and 3 bases from J, with 14 bases in between. For the CDR3, the DNA is TGTGCCAGCAGTGTGCGGGACAGACTCTACGAGCAGTACTTC. It translates to CASSVRDRLYEQYF.

This sequence joins TRBV2 and TRBJ2-2, with 11 bases aligning to TRBD2. Trimming removed 4 bases from V and 4 bases from J; junction bases left unmatched: 5. The CDR3 length is 16 residues. Per the germline V gene, CDR1 is SNHLY and CDR2 is FYNNEI. CDR3 sequence: CASSVTSGRGTGELFF. The CDR3 bases are TGTGCCAGCAGTGTCACTAGCGGGAGAGGCACCGGGGAGCTGTTTTTT.

The CDR3: CASSPRDRYEKLFF. For the CDR3, the DNA is TGTGCCAGCAGCCCGCGGGACAGATATGAAAAACTGTTTTTT. V is TRBV7-9 and J is TRBJ1-4, with TRBD1 matching over 7 bases. V gave up 5 bases and J gave up 6 bases; unmatched junction bases: 6. This CDR3 region has 14 residues. Per the germline V gene, CDR1 is SEHNR and CDR2 is FQNEAQ (reference sequence).

The chain has TRBV28 and TRBJ2-3, with a weak D call TRBD2 (5 bases). The CDR3 is 15 residues long. Germline V gene lookup returns CDR1 MDHEN and CDR2 SYDVKM. Trimming took 8 bases from V and 0 from J, leaving 15 bases between them. The CDR3 is CASQSGEGSTDTQYF. The CDR3 DNA reads TGTGCCAGCCAGTCCGGGGAAGGTAGCACAGATACGCAGTATTTT.

This clone was seen a single time. The rearrangement links TRBV18 to TRBJ2-7, with 11 bases matching TRBD2. CDR1 is KGHSH and CDR2 is LQKENI in the germline V gene. The CDR3 is made up of 19 amino acids. The trim removed 5 bases at V and 2 bases at J, leaving 17 bases unmatched. The CDR3 nucleotides are TGTGCCAGCTCATCAAGCCTCGCCGGGACTAGCGGAGACGCCTACGAGCAGTACTTC. Its protein product is CASSSSLAGTSGDAYEQYF. The variable domain in full, with the rest retrieved from reference TRBV18 and TRBJ2-7, is NAGVMQNPRHLVRRRGQEARLRCSPMKGHSHVYWYRQLPEEGLKFMVYLQKENIIDESGMPKERFSAEFPKEGPSILRIQQVVRGDSAAYFCASSSSLAGTSGDAYEQYFGPGTRLTVT.

This clone occurred once. The chain combines TRBV9 with TRBJ2-6; D possibly corresponds to TRBD2 (6 bases). The CDR3 is made up of 16 amino acids. From germline, CDR1 is SGDLS and CDR2 YYNGEE. Trimming cost V 0 bases and J 1 base, with 8 bases left between them. The CDR3 is CASSVGGRSGANVLTF. The DNA for the CDR3 is TGTGCCAGCAGCGTAGGTGGGAGGTCTGGGGCCAACGTCCTGACTTTC.

Concerning this clone itself: The sample contains more than one DNA sequence encoding this CDR3. The CDR3 protein is CASSYSGGVGNTIYF. The DNA of the CDR3 is TGTGCCAGCAGTTACTCAGGGGGGGTTGGAAACACCATATATTTT. The V gene is TRBV6-5, the J gene TRBJ1-3; D may be TRBD1 (6 bases). Germline loops: CDR1 MNHEY, CDR2 SVGAGI. The CDR3 has 15 amino acids. Trimming removed 0 bases from V and 3 bases from J, with 9 bases in between.